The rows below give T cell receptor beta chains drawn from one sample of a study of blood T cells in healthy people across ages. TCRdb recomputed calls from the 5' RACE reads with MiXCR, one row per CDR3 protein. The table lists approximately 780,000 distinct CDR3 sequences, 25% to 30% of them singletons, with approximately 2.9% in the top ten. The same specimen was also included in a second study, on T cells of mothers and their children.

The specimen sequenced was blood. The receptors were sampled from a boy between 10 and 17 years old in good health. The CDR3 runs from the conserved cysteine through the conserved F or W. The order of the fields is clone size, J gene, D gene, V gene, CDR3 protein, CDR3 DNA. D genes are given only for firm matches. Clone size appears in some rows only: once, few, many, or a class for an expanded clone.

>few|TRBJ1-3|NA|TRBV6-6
CASSEVGGTGNTIYF
TGTGCCAGCAGTGAGGTGGGGGGCACTGGAAACACCATATATTTT
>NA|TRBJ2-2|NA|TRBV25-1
CASSKQGRSYSGELFF
TGTGCCAGCAGTAAGCAGGGACGGTCCTACTCCGGGGAGCTGTTTTTT
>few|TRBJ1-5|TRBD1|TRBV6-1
CASSERDRALKPQHF
TGTGCCAGCAGTGAACGGGACAGGGCTCTGAAGCCCCAGCATTTT
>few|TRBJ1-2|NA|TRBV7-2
CASSPTTNYGYTF
TGTGCCAGCAGCCCGACAACTAACTATGGCTACACCTTC
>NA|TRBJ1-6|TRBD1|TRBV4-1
CASSPYLGQERGSPLHF
TGCGCCAGCAGCCCCTACCTAGGACAGGAGAGGGGTTCACCCCTCCACTTT
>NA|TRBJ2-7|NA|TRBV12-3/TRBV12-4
CASRTQGSEQYF
TGTGCCAGCAGAACCCAGGGGTCCGAGCAGTACTTC
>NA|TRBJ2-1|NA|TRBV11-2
CASSLEGTLREQFF
TGTGCCAGCAGCTTAGAAGGGACACTACGGGAGCAGTTCTTC
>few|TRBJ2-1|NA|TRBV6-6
CASSQIREVNEQFF
TGTGCCAGCAGCCAGATCAGGGAGGTCAATGAGCAGTTCTTC
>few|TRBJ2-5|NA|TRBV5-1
CASSFQTSAETQYF
TGCGCCAGCAGCTTCCAGACTAGTGCTGAGACCCAGTACTTC
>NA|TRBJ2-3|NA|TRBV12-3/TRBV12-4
CASSLRRGRADTQYF
TGTGCCAGCAGTTTAAGGAGAGGGAGAGCAGATACGCAGTATTTT
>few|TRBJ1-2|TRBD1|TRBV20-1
CSATGGRYGYTF
TGCAGTGCCACAGGGGGACGCTATGGCTACACCTTC
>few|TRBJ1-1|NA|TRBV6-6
CASSPRTAKAFF
TGTGCCAGCAGTCCCCGGACGGCTAAAGCTTTCTTT
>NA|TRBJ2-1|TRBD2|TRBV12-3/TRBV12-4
CASRRTSGVSSYNEQFF
TGTGCCAGCAGGAGAACTAGCGGGGTAAGCTCCTACAATGAGCAGTTCTTC
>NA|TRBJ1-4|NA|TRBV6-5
CASSSEPANEKLFF
TGTGCCAGCAGTTCGGAGCCAGCTAATGAAAAACTGTTTTTT
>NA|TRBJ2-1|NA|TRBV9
CASSVVSSPREQFF
TGTGCCAGCAGCGTAGTTTCTTCTCCTCGTGAGCAGTTCTTC
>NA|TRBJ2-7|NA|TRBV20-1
CSATGTLSSYEQYF
TGCAGTGCTACCGGGACTCTTAGCTCCTACGAGCAGTACTTC
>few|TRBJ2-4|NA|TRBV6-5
CASSGLSKNIQYF
TGTGCCAGCAGCGGGTTGTCCAAAAACATTCAGTACTTC
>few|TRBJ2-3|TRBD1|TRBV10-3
CAIKRTGDFTDTQYF
TGTGCCATCAAGAGGACAGGGGATTTCACAGATACGCAGTATTTT
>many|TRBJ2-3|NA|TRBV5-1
CASSYPGEDTQYF
TGCGCCAGCAGCTACCCAGGGGAAGATACGCAGTATTTT
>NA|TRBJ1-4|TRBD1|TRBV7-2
CASSPLGRQGLEKLFF
TGTGCCAGCAGCCCCCTCGGACGACAGGGGCTTGAAAAACTGTTTTTT
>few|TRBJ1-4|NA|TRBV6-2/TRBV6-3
CASRHRSNEKLFF
TGTGCCAGCAGACACAGGTCTAATGAAAAACTGTTTTTT
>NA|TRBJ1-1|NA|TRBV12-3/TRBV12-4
CASSLPPWEGVNTEAFF
TGTGCCAGCAGTTTACCCCCTTGGGAGGGTGTGAACACTGAAGCTTTCTTT
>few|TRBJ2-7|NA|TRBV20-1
CSAGLAYGHYEQYF
TGCAGTGCTGGTCTAGCGTATGGACACTACGAGCAGTACTTC
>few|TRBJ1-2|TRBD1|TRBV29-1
CSVEPGQGNYGYTF
TGCAGCGTTGAACCGGGACAGGGTAACTATGGCTACACCTTC
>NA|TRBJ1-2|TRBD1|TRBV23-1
CASSQSTWTGGIGYTF
TGCGCCAGCAGTCAATCGACGTGGACAGGAGGAATTGGCTACACCTTC
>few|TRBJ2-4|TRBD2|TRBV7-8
CASSLAGGRDIQYF
TGTGCCAGCAGCTTAGCGGGGGGGAGGGACATTCAGTACTTC
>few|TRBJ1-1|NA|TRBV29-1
CSVETGSEAFF
TGCAGCGTTGAGACAGGCTCTGAAGCTTTCTTT
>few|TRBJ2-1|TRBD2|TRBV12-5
CASGLPLAGINEQFF
TGTGCTAGTGGTCTCCCACTAGCGGGGATCAATGAGCAGTTCTTC
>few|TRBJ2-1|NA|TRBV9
CASSILASSYNEQFF
TGTGCCAGCAGCATACTTGCCAGCTCCTACAATGAGCAGTTCTTC
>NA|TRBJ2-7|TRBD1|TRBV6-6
CASRRDRHYEQYF
TGTGCCAGCAGACGGGACAGGCACTACGAGCAGTACTTC
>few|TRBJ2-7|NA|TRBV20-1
CSAPKPGSYEQYF
TGCAGTGCGCCCAAGCCCGGTTCCTACGAGCAGTACTTC
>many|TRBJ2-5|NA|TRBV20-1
CSKTGTRGGTQYF
TGCAGCAAGACCGGGACCCGGGGCGGGACCCAGTACTTC
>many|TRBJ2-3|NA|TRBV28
CASSFIRVGTDTQYF
TGTGCCAGCAGTTTTATCAGGGTGGGCACAGATACGCAGTATTTT
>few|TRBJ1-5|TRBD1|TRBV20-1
CSARGTGGDLFGNQPQHF
TGCAGTGCTAGAGGGACAGGAGGGGATTTATTTGGCAATCAGCCCCAGCATTTT
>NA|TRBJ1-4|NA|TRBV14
CASSQDSPNEKLFF
TGTGCCAGCAGCCAGGACAGTCCTAATGAAAAACTGTTTTTT
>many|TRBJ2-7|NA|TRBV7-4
CASSSVGGLSSYEQYF
TGTGCCAGCAGCTCAGTGGGGGGGCTGAGCTCCTACGAGCAGTACTTC
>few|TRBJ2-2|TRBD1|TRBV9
CASSPHDRAGELFF
TGTGCCAGCAGCCCCCATGACAGGGCCGGGGAGCTGTTTTTT
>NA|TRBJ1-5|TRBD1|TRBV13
CASTHGQGLEPQHF
TGTGCCAGCACCCATGGACAGGGGTTGGAGCCCCAGCATTTT
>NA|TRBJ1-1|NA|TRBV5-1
CASSLPGRQGTEAFF
TGCGCCAGCAGCTTGCCAGGGCGGCAAGGCACTGAAGCTTTCTTT
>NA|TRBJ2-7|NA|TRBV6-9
CASSYPLGGGYEQYF
TGTGCCAGCAGTTACCCCTTAGGGGGGGGCTACGAGCAGTACTTC
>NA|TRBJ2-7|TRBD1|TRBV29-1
CSGGQDLYEQYF
TGCAGCGGTGGACAGGACCTCTACGAGCAGTACTTC
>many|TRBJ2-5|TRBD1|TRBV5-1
CASSLAGGQETQYF
TGCGCCAGCAGCTTGGCAGGGGGTCAAGAGACCCAGTACTTC
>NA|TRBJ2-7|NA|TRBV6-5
CASSYSEGLYEQYF
TGTGCCAGCAGTTACTCGGAGGGTCTCTACGAGCAGTACTTC
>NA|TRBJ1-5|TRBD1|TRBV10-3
CAISEGDRGYQPQHF
TGTGCCATCAGTGAGGGGGACAGGGGTTATCAGCCCCAGCATTTT
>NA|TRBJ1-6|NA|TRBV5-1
CASSSGDSPLHF
TGCGCCAGCAGCTCAGGCGATTCACCCCTCCACTTT
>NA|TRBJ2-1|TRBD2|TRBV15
CATTMTSGGYSYNEQFF
TGTGCCACCACCATGACTAGCGGGGGCTACTCCTACAATGAGCAGTTCTTC
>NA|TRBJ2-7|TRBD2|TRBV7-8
CASSYAGGATYEQYF
TGTGCCAGCAGCTACGCCGGGGGGGCGACCTACGAGCAGTACTTC
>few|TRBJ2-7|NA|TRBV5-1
CASSLAPPPYEQYF
TGCGCCAGCAGCTTGGCCCCCCCACCCTACGAGCAGTACTTC
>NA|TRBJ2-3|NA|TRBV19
CASTMGERTDTQYF
TGTGCCAGTACCATGGGGGAACGCACAGATACGCAGTATTTT
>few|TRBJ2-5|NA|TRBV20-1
CSASQGLQGTQYF
TGCAGTGCTAGTCAGGGACTCCAGGGGACCCAGTACTTC
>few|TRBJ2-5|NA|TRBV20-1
CSALGRGESETQYF
TGCAGTGCCCTGGGGCGAGGGGAGTCAGAGACCCAGTACTTC
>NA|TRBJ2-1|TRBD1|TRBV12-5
CASAPTGGFDEQFF
TGTGCTAGTGCCCCGACAGGGGGCTTCGATGAGCAGTTCTTC
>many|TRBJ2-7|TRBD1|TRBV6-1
CASSRDRGLYEQYF
TGTGCCAGCAGCCGGGACAGGGGGCTGTACGAGCAGTACTTC
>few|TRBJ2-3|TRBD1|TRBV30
CAWSATGESTDTQYF
TGTGCCTGGAGTGCAACAGGGGAGAGCACAGATACGCAGTATTTT
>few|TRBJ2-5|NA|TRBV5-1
CASSSMGPRLETQYF
TGCGCCAGCAGCTCCATGGGCCCTAGGCTCGAGACCCAGTACTTC